This entry features one T cell receptor (beta chain) sequence. Its antigen is as yet unknown. The germline gives CDR1 KGHSH, CDR2 LQKENI. V was shortened by 8 bases and J by 5 bases, with 6 bases between the two germline ends. The CDR3 length is 10 residues. The data are from a study of post-analysis software for immune sequencing data. Findings of the study overall: Included in a set of about five TRBV segments more frequent in patients than controls were TRBV5-6, TRBV5-1 and TRBV20-1. Compared with controls, patients showed significantly lower normalized Chao1 diversity.

Built from TCR beta cDNA, the libraries had unique molecular identifiers in them. TCRdb called the PCR reads again in MiXCR, with one record for every CDR3 protein. This sample has hundreds of thousands of distinct CDR3 sequences, with 55% to 60% found just once. The receptor was derived from a girl aged 2-10 years with multiple sclerosis. The specimen sequenced was blood. The rearrangement links TRBV18 to TRBJ2-5; D is unresolved. The CDR3 DNA follows: TGTGCCAGCGCTGAGGAGACCCAGTACTTC. Protein sequence: CASAEETQYF.